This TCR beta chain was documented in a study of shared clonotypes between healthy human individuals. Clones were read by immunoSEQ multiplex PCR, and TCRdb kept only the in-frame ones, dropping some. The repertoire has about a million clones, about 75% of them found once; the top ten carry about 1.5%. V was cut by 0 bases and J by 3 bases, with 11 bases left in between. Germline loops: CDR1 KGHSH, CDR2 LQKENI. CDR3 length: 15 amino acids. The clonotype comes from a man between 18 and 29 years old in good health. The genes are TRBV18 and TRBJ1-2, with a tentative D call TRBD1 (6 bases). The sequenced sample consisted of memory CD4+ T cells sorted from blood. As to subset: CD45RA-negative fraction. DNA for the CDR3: TGTGCCAGCTCACCACCGTGGGGGGCGGACTATGGCTACACCTTC. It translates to CASSPPWGADYGYTF.